Below are 9 T cell receptor beta chains sequenced from a single sample in a study of cytomegalovirus exposure and HLA in healthy donors. The PCR had 60 Vbeta and 13 Jbeta primers. The data were produced by immunoSEQ multiplex PCR, yet TCRdb's version contains in-frame clones alone and is incomplete. In the table there are approximately 77,000 clones, roughly 76% of which are singletons. Sequenced sample: PBMCs. The receptors were sampled from a male donor in good health and CMV-seropositive.

V gene TRBV18 combines with J gene TRBJ2-6, with unresolved D. V dropped 5 bases and J dropped 0 bases, with 11 bases sitting between them. Germline CDR1 and CDR2: KGHSH and LQKENI. There are 16 residues in the CDR3. CDR3 DNA: TGTGCCAGCTCAACAGATCCGGTCTCTGGGGCCAACGTCCTGACTTTC. Protein product: CASSTDPVSGANVLTF.

The gene calls are TRBV7-6 and TRBJ2-5; maybe TRBD1 (6 bases). The CDR3 loop spans 14 amino acids. Per the germline V gene, CDR1 is SGHVS and CDR2 is FNYEAQ. The ends were cut back, 1 base at V and 1 base at J, with 7 bases in the middle. CDR3 protein: CASSLGTVQETQYF. As DNA, the CDR3 is TGTGCCAGCAGCTTAGGGACAGTCCAAGAGACCCAGTACTTC.

This clone was seen a single time. The chain joins TRBV7-9 to TRBJ2-3, with D unclear. CDR3 length equals 15 residues. Germline lookup yields CDR1 SEHNR and CDR2 FQNEAQ (reference sequence). V was clipped by 2 bases and J by 7 bases, with 16 bases between them. The CDR3 protein is CASSLSSTLSNTQYF. Written as DNA, the CDR3 is TGTGCCAGCAGCTTATCGTCTACCTTATCGAATACGCAGTATTTT.

This clone was detected only once. The genes are TRBV2 and TRBJ1-2; TRBD1 agrees at 9 bases. This CDR3 is built from 14 residues. V lost 1 base and J lost 6; bases outside the gene matches: 3. CDR1 is SNHLY and CDR2 is FYNNEI in the germline V gene. The CDR3 spells CASSEVRTGDGYTF. CDR3 sequence (DNA): TGTGCCAGCAGTGAAGTCAGGACAGGGGATGGCTACACCTTC.

This chain's CDR3 is CASTKGQSRYNEQFF. DNA of the CDR3: TGTGCCAGTACTAAGGGACAGTCCAGGTACAATGAGCAGTTCTTC. The chain uses TRBV19 and TRBJ2-1; 7 bases map to TRBD1. V was clipped by 7 bases and J by 4 bases; unmatched bases: 10. Germline-derived CDR1 and CDR2 are LNHDA and SQIVND (reference sequence). The CDR3 contains 15 residues.

V gene TRBV28 combines with J gene TRBJ2-7; 10 bases fit TRBD1. Germline V gives CDR1 MDHEN, CDR2 SYDVKM. Unmatched junction bases numbered 6, after V lost 9 bases and J lost 7 bases. The CDR3 is 12 residues long. The DNA of the CDR3 is TGTGCCAGTAGACAGGGGGCGCGGGAGCAGTACTTC. It yields the protein CASRQGAREQYF.

This clone was detected only once. The chain employs TRBV18 and TRBJ2-1, with 15 positions matching TRBD2. The V segment lost 4 bases and the J segment 7 bases; nucleotides outside the gene matches: 5. The CDR3 has 16 amino acids. CDR1 is KGHSH, CDR2 LQKENI, per germline. The DNA for the CDR3 is TGTGCCAGCTCACTCCCGGGGACTAGCGGGAGGAATGAGCAGTTCTTC. This sequence encodes CASSLPGTSGRNEQFF.

The chain carries TRBV9 and TRBJ2-2; 8 bases are shared with TRBD2. V gave up 3 bases and J gave up 4 bases; unmatched junction bases: 5. The CDR3 is 15 residues long. Germline V lookup: CDR1 SGDLS, CDR2 YYNGEE. The CDR3 sequence: CASSGSGSITGELFF. The CDR3 DNA reads TGTGCCAGCAGCGGCAGCGGGAGCATCACCGGGGAGCTGTTTTTT.

CDR3 DNA: TGTGCCAGTAGTCTTAACAGGGGGCACTACGAGCAGTACTTC. It translates to CASSLNRGHYEQYF. This chain connects TRBV19 to TRBJ2-7, with 9 positions matching TRBD1. The CDR3 totals 14 residues. Per the germline V gene, CDR1 is LNHDA and CDR2 is SQIVND (reference sequence). Trimming at V came to 5 bases and at J to 3 bases, leaving 5 bases not matched to a gene.